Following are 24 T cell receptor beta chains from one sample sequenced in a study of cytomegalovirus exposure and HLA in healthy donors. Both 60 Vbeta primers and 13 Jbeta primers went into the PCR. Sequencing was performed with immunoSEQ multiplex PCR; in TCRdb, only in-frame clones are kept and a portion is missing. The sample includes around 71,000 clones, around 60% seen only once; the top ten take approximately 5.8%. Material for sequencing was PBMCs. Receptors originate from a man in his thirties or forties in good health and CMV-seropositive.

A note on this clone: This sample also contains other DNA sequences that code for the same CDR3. The CDR3 is CASSFRRGPRNEQYF. CDR3 DNA: TGTGCCAGCAGTTTCCGCAGGGGGCCGAGAAACGAGCAGTACTTC. The V and J genes are TRBV28 and TRBJ2-7; TRBD1 agrees at 8 bases. V lost 3 bases to trimming and J lost 5 bases; unmatched junction nucleotides: 9. The CDR3 has 15 amino acids. From germline, CDR1 is MDHEN and CDR2 SYDVKM.

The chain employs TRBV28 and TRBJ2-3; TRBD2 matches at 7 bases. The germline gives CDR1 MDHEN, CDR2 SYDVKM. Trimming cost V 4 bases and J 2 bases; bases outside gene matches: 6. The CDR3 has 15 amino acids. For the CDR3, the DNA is TGTGCCAGCAGTTCTCCTAGCGGAGTCACAGATACGCAGTATTTT. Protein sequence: CASSSPSGVTDTQYF.

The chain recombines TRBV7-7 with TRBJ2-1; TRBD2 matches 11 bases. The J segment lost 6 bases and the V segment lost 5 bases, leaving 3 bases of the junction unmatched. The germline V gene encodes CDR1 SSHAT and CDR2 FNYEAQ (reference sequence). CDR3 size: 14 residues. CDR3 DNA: TGTGCCAGCAGCAATAGCGGGGGGGGCAATGAGCAGTTCTTC. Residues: CASSNSGGGNEQFF. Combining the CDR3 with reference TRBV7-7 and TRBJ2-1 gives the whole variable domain GAGVSQSPRYKVTKRGQDVTLRCDPISSHATLYWYQQALGQGPEFLTYFNYEAQPDKSGLPSDRFSAERPEGSISTLTIQRTEQRDSAMYRCASSNSGGGNEQFFGPGTRLTVL.

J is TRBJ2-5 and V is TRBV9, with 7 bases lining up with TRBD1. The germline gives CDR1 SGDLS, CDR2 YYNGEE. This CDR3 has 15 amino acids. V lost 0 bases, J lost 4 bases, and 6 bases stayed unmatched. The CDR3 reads CASSVGTGDVETQYF. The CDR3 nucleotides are TGTGCCAGCAGCGTAGGTACAGGGGATGTAGAGACCCAGTACTTC. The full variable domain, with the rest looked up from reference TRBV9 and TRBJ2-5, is DSGVTQTPKHLITATGQRVTLRCSPRSGDLSVYWYQQSLDQGLQFLIQYYNGEERAKGNILERFSAQQFPDLHSELNLSSLELGDSALYFCASSVGTGDVETQYFGPGTRLLVL.

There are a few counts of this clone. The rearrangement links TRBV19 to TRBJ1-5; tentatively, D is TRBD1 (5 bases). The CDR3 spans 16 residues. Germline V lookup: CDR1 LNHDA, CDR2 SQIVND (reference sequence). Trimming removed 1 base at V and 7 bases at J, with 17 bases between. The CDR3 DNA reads TGTGCCAGTAGTATAGGGGGCAGTCGAAAGGCACAGCCCCAGCATTTT. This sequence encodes CASSIGGSRKAQPQHF.

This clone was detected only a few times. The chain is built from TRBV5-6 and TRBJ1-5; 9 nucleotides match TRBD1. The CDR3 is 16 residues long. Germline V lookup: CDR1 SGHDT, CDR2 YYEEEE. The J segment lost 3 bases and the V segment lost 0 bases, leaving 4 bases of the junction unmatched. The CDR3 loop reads CASSLAGQGPNQPQHF. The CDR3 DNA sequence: TGTGCCAGCAGCTTGGCTGGACAGGGGCCCAATCAGCCCCAGCATTTT.

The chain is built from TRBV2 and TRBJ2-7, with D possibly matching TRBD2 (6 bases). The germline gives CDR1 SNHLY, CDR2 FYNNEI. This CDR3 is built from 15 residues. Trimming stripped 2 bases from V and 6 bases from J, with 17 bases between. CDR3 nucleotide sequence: TGTGCCAGCAGTGAACTGGACGGGAGCCTAGGCGAGCAGTACTTC. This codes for CASSELDGSLGEQYF.

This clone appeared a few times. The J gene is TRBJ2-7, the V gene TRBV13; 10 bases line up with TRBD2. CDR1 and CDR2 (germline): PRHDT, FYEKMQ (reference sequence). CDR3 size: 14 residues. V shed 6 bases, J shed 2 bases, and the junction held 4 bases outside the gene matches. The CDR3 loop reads CASRTSGRAYEQYF. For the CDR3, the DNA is TGTGCCAGCAGAACGAGCGGGAGGGCCTACGAGCAGTACTTC.

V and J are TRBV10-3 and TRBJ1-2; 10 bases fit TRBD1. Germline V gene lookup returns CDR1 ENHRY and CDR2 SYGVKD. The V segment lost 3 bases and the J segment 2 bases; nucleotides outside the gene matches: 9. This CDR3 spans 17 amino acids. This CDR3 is CAISDRSGDRGNYGYTF. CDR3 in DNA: TGTGCCATCAGTGACCGATCAGGGGACAGGGGCAACTATGGCTACACCTTC.

CDR3 sequence: CASSLGGEGDTQYF. The CDR3 DNA sequence: TGTGCCAGCAGCTTGGGGGGGGAGGGAGATACGCAGTATTTT. V and J are TRBV5-6 and TRBJ2-3, with 7 bases fitting TRBD2. Germline-derived CDR1 and CDR2 are SGHDT and YYEEEE. The ends lost 0 bases at V and 5 bases at J; junction bases unmatched: 3. This CDR3 region has 14 residues.

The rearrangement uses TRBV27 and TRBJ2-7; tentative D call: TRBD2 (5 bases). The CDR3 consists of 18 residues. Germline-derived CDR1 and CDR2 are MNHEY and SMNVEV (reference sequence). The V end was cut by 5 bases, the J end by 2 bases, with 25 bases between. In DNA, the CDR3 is TGTGCCAGCAGTCCGACTAATAAGGGAGCCCTAAATACCTACGAGCAGTACTTC. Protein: CASSPTNKGALNTYEQYF.

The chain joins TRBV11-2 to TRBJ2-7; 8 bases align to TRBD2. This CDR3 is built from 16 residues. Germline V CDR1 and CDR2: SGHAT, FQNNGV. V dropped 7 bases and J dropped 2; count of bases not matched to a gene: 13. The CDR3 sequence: CASTLGAGDYPYEQYF. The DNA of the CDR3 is TGTGCCAGCACCCTAGGAGCGGGGGACTACCCCTACGAGCAGTACTTC.

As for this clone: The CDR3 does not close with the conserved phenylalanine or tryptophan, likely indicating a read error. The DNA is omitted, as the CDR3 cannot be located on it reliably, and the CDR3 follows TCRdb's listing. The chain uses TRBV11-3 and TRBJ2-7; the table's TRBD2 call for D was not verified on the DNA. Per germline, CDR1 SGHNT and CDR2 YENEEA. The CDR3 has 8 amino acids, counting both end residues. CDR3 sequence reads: CASSLDRG.

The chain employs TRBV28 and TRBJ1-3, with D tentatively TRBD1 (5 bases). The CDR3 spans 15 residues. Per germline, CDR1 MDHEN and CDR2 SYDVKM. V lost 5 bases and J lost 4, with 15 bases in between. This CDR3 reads CASSLMTAIGNTIYF. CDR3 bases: TGTGCCAGCAGTCTAATGACAGCTATAGGAAACACCATATATTTT.

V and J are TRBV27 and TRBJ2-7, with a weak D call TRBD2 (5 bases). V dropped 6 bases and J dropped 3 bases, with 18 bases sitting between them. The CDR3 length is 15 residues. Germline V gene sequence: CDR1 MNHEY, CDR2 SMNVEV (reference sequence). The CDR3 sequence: CASRVAWEWIYEQYF. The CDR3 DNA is TGTGCCAGCAGGGTAGCTTGGGAGTGGATCTACGAGCAGTACTTC.

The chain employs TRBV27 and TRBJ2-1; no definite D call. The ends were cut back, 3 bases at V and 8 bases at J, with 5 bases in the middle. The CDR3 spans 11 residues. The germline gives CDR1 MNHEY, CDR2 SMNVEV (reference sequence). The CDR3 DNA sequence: TGTGCCAGCAGTTTTGGAGATGAGCAGTTCTTC. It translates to CASSFGDEQFF.

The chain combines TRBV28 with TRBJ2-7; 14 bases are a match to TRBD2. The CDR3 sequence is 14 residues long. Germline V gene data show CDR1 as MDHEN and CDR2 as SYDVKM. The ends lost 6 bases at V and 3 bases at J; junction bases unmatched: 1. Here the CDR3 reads CASRGTSGSYEQYF. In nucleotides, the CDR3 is TGTGCCAGCAGGGGGACTAGCGGGAGCTACGAGCAGTACTTC.

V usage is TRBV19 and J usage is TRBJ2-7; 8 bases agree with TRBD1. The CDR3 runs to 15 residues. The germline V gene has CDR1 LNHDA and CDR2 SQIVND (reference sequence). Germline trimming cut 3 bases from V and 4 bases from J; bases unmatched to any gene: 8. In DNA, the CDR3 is TGTGCCAGTAGTATTGACAGGGGCGCAGGGTACGAGCAGTACTTC. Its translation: CASSIDRGAGYEQYF.

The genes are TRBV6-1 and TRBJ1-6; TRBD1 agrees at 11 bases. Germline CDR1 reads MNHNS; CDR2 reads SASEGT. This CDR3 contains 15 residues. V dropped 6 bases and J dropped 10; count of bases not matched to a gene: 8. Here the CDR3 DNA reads TGTGCCAGCAGGAAGGACAGGGGGCTAGGGTCACCCCTCCACTTT. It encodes CASRKDRGLGSPLHF.

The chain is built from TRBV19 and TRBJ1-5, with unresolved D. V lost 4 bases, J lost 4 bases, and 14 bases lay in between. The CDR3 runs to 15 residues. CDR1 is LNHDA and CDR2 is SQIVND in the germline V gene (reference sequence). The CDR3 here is CASSRPRGSNQPQHF. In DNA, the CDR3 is TGTGCCAGTAGTAGGCCCAGAGGGTCGAATCAGCCCCAGCATTTT. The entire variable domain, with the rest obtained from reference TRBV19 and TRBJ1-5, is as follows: DGGITQSPKYLFRKEGQNVTLSCEQNLNHDAMYWYRQDPGQGLRLIYYSQIVNDFQKGDIAEGYSVSREKKESFPLTVTSAQKNPTAFYLCASSRPRGSNQPQHFGDGTRLSIL.

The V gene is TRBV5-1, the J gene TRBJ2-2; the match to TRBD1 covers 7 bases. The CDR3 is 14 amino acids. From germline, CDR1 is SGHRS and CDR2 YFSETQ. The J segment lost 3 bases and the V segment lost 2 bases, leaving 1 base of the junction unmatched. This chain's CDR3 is CASSFTGDTGELFF. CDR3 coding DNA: TGCGCCAGCAGCTTTACAGGGGACACCGGGGAGCTGTTTTTT.

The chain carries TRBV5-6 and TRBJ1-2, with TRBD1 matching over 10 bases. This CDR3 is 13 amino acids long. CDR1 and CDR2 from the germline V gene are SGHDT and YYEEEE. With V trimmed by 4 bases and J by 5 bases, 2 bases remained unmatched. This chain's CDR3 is CASSQGQGYGYTF. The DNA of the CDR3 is TGTGCCAGCAGCCAGGGACAGGGGTATGGCTACACCTTC.

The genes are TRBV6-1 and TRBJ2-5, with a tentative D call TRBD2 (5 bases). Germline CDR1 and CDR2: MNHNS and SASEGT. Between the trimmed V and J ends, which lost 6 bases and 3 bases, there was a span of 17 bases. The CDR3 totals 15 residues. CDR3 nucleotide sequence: TGTGCCAGCAGCCGAAGGGCACTAGAAGAAGAGACCCAGTACTTC. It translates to CASSRRALEEETQYF.

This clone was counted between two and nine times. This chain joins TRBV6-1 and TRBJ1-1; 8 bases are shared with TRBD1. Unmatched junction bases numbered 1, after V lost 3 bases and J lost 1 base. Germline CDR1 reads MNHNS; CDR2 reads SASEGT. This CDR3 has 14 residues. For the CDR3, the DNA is TGTGCCAGCAGTGAGGACAGGGCGAACACTGAAGCTTTCTTT. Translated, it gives CASSEDRANTEAFF.